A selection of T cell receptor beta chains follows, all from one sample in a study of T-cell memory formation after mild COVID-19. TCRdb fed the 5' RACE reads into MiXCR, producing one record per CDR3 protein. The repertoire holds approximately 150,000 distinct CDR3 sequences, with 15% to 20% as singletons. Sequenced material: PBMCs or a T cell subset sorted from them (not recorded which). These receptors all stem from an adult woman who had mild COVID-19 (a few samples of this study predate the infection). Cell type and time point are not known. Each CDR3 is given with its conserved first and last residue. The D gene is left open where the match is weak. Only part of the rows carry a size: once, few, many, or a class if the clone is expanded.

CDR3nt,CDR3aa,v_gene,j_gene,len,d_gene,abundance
TGTGCCAGCAGCCAGACTAGCGGGACCTACAATGAGCAGTTCTTC,CASSQTSGTYNEQFF,TRBV6-5,TRBJ2-1,15,TRBD2,.
TGCGCCAGCAGCACCCGCGGGACTGAAGCTTTCTTT,CASSTRGTEAFF,TRBV5-1,TRBJ1-1,12,.,.
TGTGCCAGCAGCCTACAGAGCCCAAATGGCATTCAGTACTTC,CASSLQSPNGIQYF,TRBV7-8,TRBJ2-4,14,.,few
TGTGCCAGCAGGTCTACTAGGACTAGCGGGAGTTATACGCAGTATTTT,CASRSTRTSGSYTQYF,TRBV6-5,TRBJ2-3,16,TRBD2,.
TGTGCCAGTAGTATAGCCGAGCAGACAGATACGCAGTATTTT,CASSIAEQTDTQYF,TRBV19,TRBJ2-3,14,.,.
TGTGCCACCAGCAGAGGCCCGAACACTGAAGCTTTCTTT,CATSRGPNTEAFF,TRBV15,TRBJ1-1,13,.,few
TGTGCCAGCAGCCCGGGGACAGCAACGGTGCAGTACTTC,CASSPGTATVQYF,TRBV6-5,TRBJ2-7,13,TRBD1,.
TGTGCCAGCAGCCCCAGGACGGGAGGGAACACTGAAGCTTTCTTT,CASSPRTGGNTEAFF,TRBV3-1,TRBJ1-1,15,.,.
TGTGCCAGCAGCTTAGGAGGGACAGGGAAGGAAAAACTGTTTTTT,CASSLGGTGKEKLFF,TRBV7-2,TRBJ1-4,15,TRBD1,.
TGTGCCAGCAGCTCTCCGACGTATAATTCACCCCTCCACTTT,CASSSPTYNSPLHF,TRBV7-8,TRBJ1-6,14,.,few
TGCAGCGTGGAGCTGGGCACAGATACGCAGTATTTT,CSVELGTDTQYF,TRBV29-1,TRBJ2-3,12,.,few
TGTGCCTGGAGTAGGGGGATCGATCAGCCCCAGCATTTT,CAWSRGIDQPQHF,TRBV30,TRBJ1-5,13,.,few
TGTGCCAGCAGCCTCGGACTAGCGGGAGTGGACTACAATGAGCAGTTCTTC,CASSLGLAGVDYNEQFF,TRBV11-3,TRBJ2-1,17,TRBD2,few
TGTGCCAGCAGCGGAACCGGGGGATGGGTTGAGCAGTTCTTC,CASSGTGGWVEQFF,TRBV11-2,TRBJ2-1,14,.,.
TGTGCCAGCAGCTTAGACGTGGGCCTAAACATTCAGTACTTC,CASSLDVGLNIQYF,TRBV7-2,TRBJ2-4,14,.,few
TGTGCCAGCCGGCCGACAGGGCCAAACACTGAAGCTTTCTTT,CASRPTGPNTEAFF,TRBV5-5,TRBJ1-1,14,TRBD1,.
TGTGCCAGCAGCCCGATTTACGGGACACCGTCCTACGAGCAGTACTTC,CASSPIYGTPSYEQYF,TRBV6-2/TRBV6-3,TRBJ2-7,16,.,few
TGTGCCAGTTTCGGGGCTAATGGAAACACCATATATTTT,CASFGANGNTIYF,TRBV12-3/TRBV12-4,TRBJ1-3,13,.,.
TGTGCCAGCAGCCAGGCGGAGACCCAGTACTTC,CASSQAETQYF,TRBV14,TRBJ2-5,11,.,few
TGTGCCAGCAGCCTTCTGGGGACTAGCGGGAGCACAGATACGCAGTATTTT,CASSLLGTSGSTDTQYF,TRBV7-6,TRBJ2-3,17,TRBD2,many
TGTGCCAGCTCACCACAGGCCCACACTGAAGCTTTCTTT,CASSPQAHTEAFF,TRBV18,TRBJ1-1,13,.,.
TGTGCCAGCAGCCTACAATCCTTGGCTAACTATGGCTACACCTTC,CASSLQSLANYGYTF,TRBV5-5,TRBJ1-2,15,.,.
TGTGCCAGCAGTCAGACTAGCGGGAGTAGTGAGACCCAGTACTTC,CASSQTSGSSETQYF,TRBV12-3/TRBV12-4,TRBJ2-5,15,TRBD2,.
TGTGCCAGCAGCTTAGTAGGGGGTATGAACACTGAAGCTTTCTTT,CASSLVGGMNTEAFF,TRBV7-2,TRBJ1-1,15,.,.
TGCGCCAGCAGCCGCGAAAACATTCAGTACTTC,CASSRENIQYF,TRBV5-1,TRBJ2-4,11,.,few
TGTGCCAGCAGTGAAGTAATGATCTACGAGCAGTACTTC,CASSEVMIYEQYF,TRBV2,TRBJ2-7,13,.,many
TGTGCCACCAGTGATCCACTAGCGGACTCCTACAATGAGCAGTTCTTC,CATSDPLADSYNEQFF,TRBV24-1,TRBJ2-1,16,TRBD2,.
TGTGCCAGCAGCGTACAGGTTCCCGGCTACAAAAACATTCAGTACTTC,CASSVQVPGYKNIQYF,TRBV7-9,TRBJ2-4,16,.,few
TGTGCCACCAGTGACTCCGGGGGGGGCAACACTGAAGCTTTCTTT,CATSDSGGGNTEAFF,TRBV24-1,TRBJ1-1,15,.,few
TGTGCCACGCGGGGCCTCACAGATACGCAGTATTTT,CATRGLTDTQYF,TRBV24-1,TRBJ2-3,12,.,many
TGTGCCAGCAGTGGCCGGGACAGGGTTTTTTCCGGCTACACCTTC,CASSGRDRVFSGYTF,TRBV6-1,TRBJ1-2,15,TRBD1,few
TGTGCCAGCTCACCACCGAACCCAGGCACTGAAGCTTTCTTT,CASSPPNPGTEAFF,TRBV18,TRBJ1-1,14,.,few
TGTGCCAGCAGTTTCAGTAGCACAGATACGCAGTATTTT,CASSFSSTDTQYF,TRBV12-3/TRBV12-4,TRBJ2-3,13,.,few
TGTGCCAGCAGTTCTGGACAGGGGGCGACCTACGAGCAGTACTTC,CASSSGQGATYEQYF,TRBV12-3/TRBV12-4,TRBJ2-7,15,TRBD1,.
TGTGCCAGCAGGATGGCAGATACGCAGTATTTT,CASRMADTQYF,TRBV3-1,TRBJ2-3,11,.,.
TGTGCCAGCCGGACAGGGAGCTATGGCTACACCTTC,CASRTGSYGYTF,TRBV6-5,TRBJ1-2,12,TRBD1,few
TGCAGTGCTAGATCCAGCGGGGGGGTCTACAATGAGCAGTTCTTC,CSARSSGGVYNEQFF,TRBV20-1,TRBJ2-1,15,TRBD2,.
TGCGCCAGCAGCTCGGGGGGGAACTCTGGAAACACCATATATTTT,CASSSGGNSGNTIYF,TRBV5-1,TRBJ1-3,15,.,few
TGTGCCAGCAGTTCCGGGACACCTTTGAACACTGAAGCTTTCTTT,CASSSGTPLNTEAFF,TRBV12-3/TRBV12-4,TRBJ1-1,15,.,few
TGTGCCAGCGCAGAGGGGTTTCAAGAGACCCAGTACTTC,CASAEGFQETQYF,TRBV27,TRBJ2-5,13,.,.
TGTGCCAGCAGCTTAAAGGCTAGCGGGACCCCTCAGTACTTC,CASSLKASGTPQYF,TRBV7-3,TRBJ2-4,14,TRBD2,.
TGTGCCAGCTCACCTCTGAGTAACACTGAAGCTTTCTTT,CASSPLSNTEAFF,TRBV18,TRBJ1-1,13,.,few
TGTGCCAGCAGTTACCGACAGGGGTATCAGCCCCAGCATTTT,CASSYRQGYQPQHF,TRBV6-2/TRBV6-3,TRBJ1-5,14,TRBD1,few
TGTGCCACCAGGAAACAGGGGAGCACTGAAGCTTTCTTT,CATRKQGSTEAFF,TRBV24-1,TRBJ1-1,13,TRBD1,.
TGTGCCAGCAGCTCGGGCTACTCCAGGGGGGCAGATACGCAGTATTTT,CASSSGYSRGADTQYF,TRBV5-6,TRBJ2-3,16,.,.
TGTGCCACCAGTGATCCTTCCCTGGCCCCCTACGAGCAGTACTTC,CATSDPSLAPYEQYF,TRBV24-1,TRBJ2-7,15,.,.